The 7 T cell receptor beta chains presented below share a single source sample, sequenced in a study of blood T cells in healthy people across ages. For the second PCR, which ran for about 6 to 11 cycles, a sample-barcoded 5' primer and a J-beta primer mix were used. TCRdb independently ran MiXCR on the 5' RACE reads; one entry per CDR3 protein. The data hold 540,000 or so distinct CDR3 sequences, with roughly 28% observed a single time. Sequencing was done on a sample of blood. The receptors come from a woman between 65 and 79 years old in good health.

This chain uses TRBV7-3 with TRBJ2-2; 7 nucleotides match TRBD1. After removal of 5 bases from V and 3 bases from J, the junction contained 9 bases not matched to a gene. The length of the CDR3 is 16 residues. From germline, CDR1 is SGHTA and CDR2 FQGTGA. CDR3 nucleotide sequence: TGTGCCAGCAGCCCTACCGACAGGGTCCACACCGGGGAGCTGTTTTTT. Amino acid sequence: CASSPTDRVHTGELFF.

This chain links TRBV3-1 with TRBJ2-5, with 9 bases aligning to TRBD2. Germline V gene sequence: CDR1 LGHDT, CDR2 YNNKEL (reference sequence). The CDR3 sequence is 13 residues long. V dropped 0 bases and J dropped 13; count of bases not matched to a gene: 6. The CDR3 reads CASSQEGLAGRYF. In DNA, the CDR3 is TGTGCCAGCAGCCAAGAAGGCCTAGCGGGACGGTACTTC.

This clonotype was observed a handful of times. This chain connects TRBV12-3 or TRBV12-4 to TRBJ1-1, with D maybe TRBD1 (5 bases). This CDR3 is 19 amino acids long. Trimming cost V 5 bases and J 2 bases, with 27 bases left between them. The CDR3 bases are TGTGCCAGCAGTCCCCGCCCGCAGGGTAGTGTCCTGTCTAACACTGAAGCTTTCTTT. This sequence encodes CASSPRPQGSVLSNTEAFF.

The rearrangement links TRBV18 to TRBJ2-1; 13 bases align to TRBD2. The ends lost 2 bases at V and 10 bases at J; junction bases unmatched: 8. The germline gives CDR1 KGHSH, CDR2 LQKENI. CDR3 length equals 16 residues. CDR3 bases: TGTGCCAGCTCACCATCCACTAGCGGGGGGGCCGGGGAGCAGTTCTTC. It translates to CASSPSTSGGAGEQFF.

In its sample, this clonotype was seen a few times. V and J are TRBV10-3 and TRBJ1-1; D uncertain. V gave up 2 bases and J gave up 1 base, with 8 bases separating them. Germline assignment: CDR1 ENHRY and CDR2 SYGVKD. The CDR3 spans 14 residues. CDR3 sequence (DNA): TGTGCCATCAGTGAGGCCCCGGGGAACACTGAAGCTTTCTTT. Its protein product is CAISEAPGNTEAFF.

This clonotype was picked up a small number of times. As the CDR3 is not closed by the conserved phenylalanine or tryptophan, this likely results from a read error. This chain connects TRBV7-2 to TRBJ1-2; 8 bases match TRBD1. Germline CDR1 SGHTA, CDR2 FQGNSA. The CDR3 loop spans 15 amino acids. Trimming took 5 bases from V and 1 from J; bases not matched to a gene: 6. The CDR3 bases are TGTGCCAGCAGCGAAAAGACAGGGGTTAACTATGGCTACACCATC. It is translated as CASSEKTGVNYGYTI.

This rearrangement joins TRBV29-1 to TRBJ2-1; TRBD1 matches 11 bases. Looked up from germline, CDR1 is SQVTM and CDR2 is ANQGSEA. Trimming cost V 5 bases and J 12 bases; bases outside gene matches: 9. The CDR3 length is 13 residues. This CDR3 is CSVQGQGALGQFF. As DNA, the CDR3 is TGCAGCGTTCAAGGACAGGGGGCTCTAGGGCAGTTCTTC.